This T cell receptor beta chain derives from a study of shared clonotypes between healthy human individuals. The authors distributed each subset's genomic DNA evenly over several immunoSEQ plates. Assay used: immunoSEQ multiplex PCR; TCRdb lists only in-frame clones, some missing. The repertoire consists of roughly 1,000,000 clones, with around 78% occurring once and the leading ten covering approximately 0.5%. V was shortened by 7 bases and J by 1 base, with 13 bases between the two germline ends. Germline CDR1 reads SQVTM; CDR2 reads ANQGSEA. CDR3 length: 13 residues. The sequenced material came from memory CD4+ T cells from PBMCs. Subset indicated: CD45RA-negative fraction. The V gene is TRBV29-1, the J gene TRBJ1-2; D is unclear. The source of this sequence is a man between 18 and 35 years old in good health. Some clones in this sample may be carry-over from other donors' samples. In DNA form, the CDR3 reads TGCAGCGCCGGAGAGAGGGTTAACTATGGCTACACCTTC. Its translation is CSAGERVNYGYTF.